This TCR beta chain stems from a study of cytomegalovirus exposure and HLA in healthy donors. Study in general: Most genotyped donors, 81% of roughly 400, had Caucasian-associated genetic ancestry.

About this clone itself: As yet, its antigen is unknown.

The V and J ends lost 1 base and 6 bases respectively, with 6 bases between them. CDR1 is LGHNA and CDR2 is YNFKEQ in the germline V gene. The CDR3 contains 13 residues. In the PCR, 60 Vbeta and 13 Jbeta primers were used. The protocol was immunoSEQ multiplex PCR, while the TCRdb copy is restricted to in-frame clones and leaves out a portion. The top ten hold approximately 1.5% of the sample, which has about 150,000 clones, 60% to 80% seen once. The study's findings and limits: Fewer N-insertions than the roughly 630-donor mean were reportedly shown by an Asian-associated ancestry cluster in a later analysis. The investigators catalogued 150 to 200 TCR beta chains as cytomegalovirus-associated. Presence/absence results assume similar sequencing depth per donor, which may not hold.

Material: PBMCs. The clonotype originates from a male donor in good health and CMV-seronegative. This chain connects TRBV4-2 to TRBJ2-2, with D tentatively TRBD2 (5 bases). The CDR3 loop reads CASSQVLAGELFF. The CDR3 region has the DNA TGTGCCAGCAGCCAAGTACTAGCCGGGGAGCTGTTTTTT.